These 20 T cell receptor beta chains share one sample of origin, sequenced in a study of human T cells and chemical hapten exposure. MiXCR was run by TCRdb on the 5' RACE reads, yielding one entry per CDR3 protein. The data contain tens of thousands of distinct CDR3 sequences, 7.7% of them seen just once; the ten biggest clones take up approximately 2.5%. Unseparated into fractions, whole blood served as the source from which total RNA was extracted. The receptors originated from a male donor in good health.

The chain recombines TRBV5-1 with TRBJ2-1; 7 nucleotides align to TRBD2. There are 12 residues in the CDR3. CDR1 is SGHRS, CDR2 YFSETQ, per germline. V lost 7 bases and J lost 7; bases outside the gene matches: 5. The CDR3 coding sequence is TGCGCCAGCCGGGACTATCAAAATGAGCAGTTCTTC. It codes for CASRDYQNEQFF.

The V gene is TRBV7-9, the J gene TRBJ1-2; 7 positions agree with TRBD1. This CDR3 is built from 13 residues. Germline V gene data show CDR1 as SEHNR and CDR2 as FQNEAQ (reference sequence). Trimming at V came to 5 bases and at J to 6 bases, leaving 6 bases not matched to a gene. CDR3 sequence (DNA): TGTGCCAGCAGCCCGAACAGGGGAGATGGCTACACCTTC. Translated: CASSPNRGDGYTF.

This chain connects TRBV6-2 or TRBV6-3 to TRBJ2-3; D may match TRBD1 or TRBD2 (5 bases each). The V end lost 7 bases, the J end lost 5 bases, and 19 bases lay between the germline ends. Germline lookup yields CDR1 MNHEY and CDR2 SVGEGT. The CDR3 runs to 15 residues. The CDR3 loop is CASTGRTGTVDTQYF. The DNA of the CDR3 is TGTGCCAGCACGGGGCGAACAGGAACGGTAGATACGCAGTATTTT.

In this sample, this clonotype turned up many times. The CDR3 protein is CASSFTSGITDTQYF. CDR3 sequence (DNA): TGTGCCAGCAGCTTTACTAGCGGGATCACAGATACGCAGTATTTT. V and J are TRBV5-5 and TRBJ2-3; 10 nucleotides align to TRBD2. Germline V gene lookup returns CDR1 SGHKS and CDR2 YYEKEE (reference sequence). The CDR3 consists of 15 residues. Trimming removed 2 bases from V and 2 bases from J; junction bases left unmatched: 2.

Ten or more counts support this clonotype. The J gene is TRBJ1-1, the V gene TRBV6-6, with 8 nucleotides matching TRBD1. Germline-derived CDR1 and CDR2 are MNHNY and SVGAGI (reference sequence). This CDR3 spans 15 amino acids. The J segment lost 0 bases and the V segment lost 2 bases, leaving 2 bases of the junction unmatched. The chain's CDR3 is CASSYRQGLNTEAFF. The CDR3 DNA reads as TGTGCCAGCAGTTACCGACAGGGGCTGAACACTGAAGCTTTCTTT.

This chain links TRBV7-8 with TRBJ2-5; D may match TRBD1 or TRBD2 (5 bases each). Germline V gene data show CDR1 as SGHVS and CDR2 as FQNEAQ. This CDR3 comprises 14 residues. The V gene lost 5 bases and the J gene lost 5 bases, with 15 bases spanning the gap. The CDR3 sequence is CASSLVVGEETQYF. The CDR3 nucleotides read TGTGCCAGCAGCCTAGTAGTGGGGGAGGAGACCCAGTACTTC.

This chain links TRBV4-1 with TRBJ1-2, with a tentative D call TRBD1 (6 bases). Germline V lookup: CDR1 MGHRA, CDR2 YSYEKL. The V gene lost 3 bases and the J gene lost 4 bases, with 9 bases spanning the gap. The CDR3 loop spans 13 amino acids. In DNA, the CDR3 is TGCGCCAGCAGCCAGCAGGGGACCTATGGCTACACCTTC. Its protein is CASSQQGTYGYTF.

This clonotype came up many times. The chain joins TRBV6-6 to TRBJ2-3; D is unclear. The length of the CDR3 is 12 residues. Germline-derived CDR1 and CDR2 are MNHNY and SVGAGI (reference sequence). The V and J ends lost 5 bases and 0 bases respectively, with 3 bases between them. As DNA, the CDR3 is TGTGCCAGCAGTATTAGCACAGATACGCAGTATTTT. Translated: CASSISTDTQYF.

The gene calls are TRBV20-1 and TRBJ1-1; D gene unclear. From germline, CDR1 is DFQATT and CDR2 SNEGSKA (reference sequence). Trimming removed 3 bases from V and 1 base from J, with 15 bases in between. This CDR3 has 15 amino acids. DNA of the CDR3: TGCAGTGCTAGGGGCTTCGCGGCAGCGAACACTGAAGCTTTCTTT. Amino acids: CSARGFAAANTEAFF.

This clonotype was seen a few times. Here the CDR3 DNA reads TGTGCCAGCACCACCGGCGGAGGGGGTAAAGGCTATGGCTACACCTTC. Protein sequence: CASTTGGGGKGYGYTF. The chain recombines TRBV4-2 with TRBJ1-2, with a tentative D call TRBD1 (6 bases). V was pared by 7 bases and J by 4 bases, with 22 bases between. This CDR3 has 16 amino acids. Germline CDR1 is LGHNA and CDR2 is YNFKEQ.

This sequence joins TRBV12-3 or TRBV12-4 and TRBJ1-2; D is undetermined. The CDR3 sequence is 11 residues long. V was clipped by 1 base and J by 6 bases, with 3 bases between them. This CDR3 reads CASSLVHGYTF. CDR3 coding DNA: TGTGCCAGCAGTTTAGTCCATGGCTACACCTTC.

The chain has TRBV13 and TRBJ2-7; D might be TRBD1 or TRBD2, each matching 6 bases. Between the trimmed V and J ends, which lost 5 bases and 0 bases, there was a span of 11 bases. The germline V gene has CDR1 PRHDT and CDR2 FYEKMQ (reference sequence). The CDR3 is 14 amino acids. In nucleotides, the CDR3 is TGTGCCAGCAGCCTACGGGGGCCCTCCTACGAGCAGTACTTC. Amino acids: CASSLRGPSYEQYF.

This clonotype has just a few counts. This sequence joins TRBV29-1 and TRBJ2-1; D might be TRBD1 (6 bases). Germline V lookup: CDR1 SQVTM, CDR2 ANQGSEA. V was shortened by 0 bases and J by 3 bases, with 12 bases between the two germline ends. The CDR3 is made up of 15 amino acids. The CDR3 loop is CSVEDRQALYNEQFF. CDR3 nucleotides: TGCAGCGTTGAAGACAGACAGGCCCTCTACAATGAGCAGTTCTTC.

The chain couples TRBV7-2 to TRBJ1-2; D is undetermined. CDR3 size: 12 residues. Germline CDR1 and CDR2: SGHTA and FQGNSA. The ends were cut back, 4 bases at V and 10 bases at J, with 13 bases in the middle. The CDR3 is CASSSAGPVYTF. As DNA, the CDR3 is TGTGCCAGCAGCTCCGCTGGGCCAGTCTACACCTTC. Supplemented by reference TRBV7-2 and TRBJ1-2, the full variable domain reads GAGVSQSPSNKVTEKGKDVELRCDPISGHTALYWYRQSLGQGLEFLIYFQGNSAPDKSGLPSDRFSAERTGGSVSTLTIQRTQQEDSAVYLCASSSAGPVYTFGSGTRLTVV.

This clonotype was detected a few times. V usage is TRBV20-1 and J usage is TRBJ1-3; D remains ambiguous. There are 15 residues in the CDR3. Trimming shortened V by 6 bases and J by 0 bases, and 15 bases separated the two germline ends. The germline V gene encodes CDR1 DFQATT and CDR2 SNEGSKA (reference sequence). CDR3 residues: CSASRRGSSGNTIYF. DNA of the CDR3: TGCAGTGCCAGCAGACGGGGAAGCTCTGGAAACACCATATATTTT.

This clonotype has only a few counts. The genes are TRBV20-1 and TRBJ1-3; TRBD1 matches 12 bases. Germline V gene sequence: CDR1 DFQATT, CDR2 SNEGSKA (reference sequence). The CDR3 totals 15 residues. The junction had 4 bases not matched to a gene; V was cut back by 4 bases and J by 3 bases. The CDR3 region has the DNA TGCAGTGCTATGGGACAGGGGGCGCTTGGAAACACCATATATTTT. Protein sequence: CSAMGQGALGNTIYF.

V gene TRBV10-3 combines with J gene TRBJ2-7; D is unresolved. The CDR3 consists of 13 residues. Germline lookup yields CDR1 ENHRY and CDR2 SYGVKD. V was pared by 0 bases and J by 4 bases, with 7 bases between. The CDR3 spells CAISESPEYEQYF. CDR3 DNA sequence: TGTGCCATCAGTGAGTCCCCGGAGTACGAGCAGTACTTC.

The V and J genes are TRBV20-1 and TRBJ1-1; D perhaps matches TRBD1 (6 bases). Trimming took off 2 bases at V and 0 bases at J, with 10 bases between the two ends. This CDR3 has 14 amino acids. Germline CDR1 is DFQATT and CDR2 is SNEGSKA (reference sequence). CDR3 DNA: TGCAGTGCTAGACAGGGGTCGGTGAACACTGAAGCTTTCTTT. The encoded protein is CSARQGSVNTEAFF.

This rearrangement joins TRBV14 to TRBJ2-7; no clear D gene. Germline assignment: CDR1 SGHDN and CDR2 FVKESK. The V end lost 0 bases, the J end lost 12 bases, and 12 bases lay between the germline ends. This CDR3 spans 12 amino acids. As DNA, the CDR3 is TGTGCCAGCAGCCAAGACCGACGAGGACCGTACTTC. Its translation: CASSQDRRGPYF.

This clonotype occurred many times. The V gene is TRBV5-1, the J gene TRBJ2-3, with D maybe TRBD2 (6 bases). The V and J ends lost 2 bases and 6 bases respectively, with 13 bases between them. Looked up from germline, CDR1 is SGHRS and CDR2 is YFSETQ. This CDR3 is built from 14 residues. The CDR3 here is CASSLWGETDTQYF. As DNA, the CDR3 is TGCGCCAGCAGCTTATGGGGGGAGACGGATACGCAGTATTTT.